This T cell receptor beta chain was sequenced during a study of blood T cell repertoires in COVID-19. Study background: Samples taken during acute and convalescent COVID-19 were collected in the United States, Italy and Spain. T cells, B-cell-depleted T cells, or PBMCs supplied cDNA or gDNA.

CDR3 length equals 15 residues. Germline V CDR1 and CDR2: SGHTA, FQGTGA. V was shortened by 3 bases and J by 4 bases, with 12 bases between the two germline ends. Methods used by the authors: The authors estimated nucleated cell counts from reference gene primer amplification. Using immunoSEQ multiplex PCR, the repertoire was profiled, and TCRdb retains in-frame clones only, with some absent. The DNA was the basis for D and trimming; V, J and clone size are from that table. The sample includes 250,000 or so clones, approximately 89% of them seen just once. Sample: peripheral blood. The gene calls are TRBV7-3 and TRBJ2-2, with D perhaps TRBD2 (6 bases). The receptor's source is a man aged 35-49 years with active or convalescent COVID-19. The CDR3 DNA is TGTGCCAGCAGCTTCGGGACTTTGGGCACCGGGGAGCTGTTTTTT. Its protein product is CASSFGTLGTGELFF.